Each of the 32 T cell receptor beta chains below was sequenced from the same sample in a study of blood T cell repertoires in COVID-19. Measured with immunoSEQ multiplex PCR; TCRdb has only the in-frame clones, and not every one. The data show under 400,000 clones, about nine tenths seen once. The sequenced sample consisted of peripheral blood. The receptors here all came from an older woman with COVID-19, enrolled during active disease.

This chain joins TRBV9 and TRBJ1-1, with 8 bases fitting TRBD1. From germline, CDR1 is SGDLS and CDR2 YYNGEE. This CDR3 spans 15 amino acids. V lost 3 bases, J lost 5 bases, and 9 bases stayed unmatched. The CDR3 DNA reads TGTGCCAGCAGCGATTTTCAGGGGGCCCATACTGAAGCTTTCTTT. Encoded protein: CASSDFQGAHTEAFF.

A note on this clone: This sample includes further DNA sequences coding for the same CDR3. CDR3 coding DNA: TGTGCCAGCTCACCAACAGGGGGCACTGAAGCTTTCTTT. The encoded protein is CASSPTGGTEAFF. J is TRBJ1-1 and V is TRBV18; 8 bases line up with TRBD1. The CDR3 is 13 residues long. V shed 2 bases, J shed 4 bases, and the junction held 0 bases outside the gene matches. CDR1 and CDR2 (germline): KGHSH, LQKENI.

V gene TRBV12-5 combines with J gene TRBJ1-1; tentatively, D is TRBD1 (5 bases). Trimming cost V 3 bases and J 3 bases, with 11 bases left between them. CDR1 and CDR2 (germline): LGHNT, FRNRAP. The CDR3 has 14 residues. The CDR3: CASGFRGGDTEAFF. The DNA for the CDR3 is TGTGCTAGTGGTTTTAGGGGAGGGGACACTGAAGCTTTCTTT.

A few counts support this clone. The chain is built from TRBV12-3 or TRBV12-4 and TRBJ1-2; D is ambiguous. V lost 5 bases and J 3 bases, leaving 7 bases between the germline ends. This CDR3 has 12 residues. CDR3 protein: CASSREYYGYTF. The CDR3 DNA reads TGTGCCAGCAGTCGGGAGTACTATGGCTACACCTTC.

This clone was counted a few times. The chain couples TRBV7-6 to TRBJ2-7; tentatively, D is TRBD2 (6 bases). V lost 1 base to trimming and J lost 0 bases, with 13 bases between them. The CDR3 is made up of 16 amino acids. Germline CDR1 reads SGHVS; CDR2 reads FNYEAQ. CDR3 in amino acids: CASSLGGGTFSYEQYF. DNA of the CDR3: TGTGCCAGCAGCTTAGGCGGAGGGACCTTCTCCTACGAGCAGTACTTC.

This clone occurred once. The chain carries TRBV30 and TRBJ1-1, with D uncertain. V was cut by 1 base and J by 3 bases, with 18 bases left in between. Per the germline V gene, CDR1 is GTSNPN and CDR2 is SVGIG (reference sequence). The CDR3 runs to 16 residues. For the CDR3, the DNA is TGTGCCTGGAGTGCTTACTACGACTTCCCGGACACTGAAGCTTTCTTT. Translated, it gives CAWSAYYDFPDTEAFF.

This chain links TRBV28 with TRBJ1-2; D gene uncertain. The CDR3 has 15 residues. CDR1 and CDR2 from the germline V gene are MDHEN and SYDVKM. V lost 2 bases, J lost 0 bases, and 10 bases lay in between. This chain's CDR3 is CASSLQAGTNYGYTF. For the CDR3, the DNA is TGTGCCAGCAGTTTACAGGCGGGGACTAACTATGGCTACACCTTC.

The rearrangement uses TRBV15 and TRBJ1-5; TRBD1 aligns across 8 bases. There are 19 residues in the CDR3. The V segment lost 4 bases and the J segment 5 bases; nucleotides outside the gene matches: 19. CDR1 and CDR2 (germline): LNHNV, YYDKDF (reference sequence). CDR3 protein: CATSTRTGRFAEAYQPQHF. Written as DNA, the CDR3 is TGTGCCACCAGCACTAGGACAGGGAGATTCGCGGAGGCTTATCAGCCCCAGCATTTT. Complete variable domain (other parts from reference TRBV15 and TRBJ1-5): DAMVIQNPRYQVTQFGKPVTLSCSQTLNHNVMYWYQQKSSQAPKLLFHYYDKDFNNEADTPDNFQSRRPNTSFCFLDIRSPGLGDTAMYLCATSTRTGRFAEAYQPQHFGDGTRLSIL.

The J gene is TRBJ1-4, the V gene TRBV18; D uncertain. Germline loops: CDR1 KGHSH, CDR2 LQKENI. The V end lost 5 bases, the J end lost 8 bases, and 18 bases lay between the germline ends. The CDR3 runs 15 residues. CDR3: CASSAEVDSREKLFF. The CDR3 DNA reads TGTGCCAGCTCAGCGGAGGTTGACTCGCGGGAAAAACTGTTTTTT.

CDR3 sequence (DNA): TGTGCCAGCTCATTGACTAGCGGGGGGGTTGATGAGCAGTTCTTC. Residues: CASSLTSGGVDEQFF. This rearrangement joins TRBV18 to TRBJ2-1; 14 bases fit TRBD2. After removal of 5 bases from V and 8 bases from J, the junction contained 5 bases not matched to a gene. The CDR3 has 15 residues. Germline loops: CDR1 KGHSH, CDR2 LQKENI.

The rearrangement joins TRBV7-8 to TRBJ2-2; 13 bases align to TRBD2. The ends lost 7 bases at V and 0 bases at J; junction bases unmatched: 8. Germline assignment: CDR1 SGHVS and CDR2 FQNEAQ. The CDR3 spans 18 residues. This chain's CDR3 is CASKTGTSGIANTGELFF. The CDR3 nucleotides are TGTGCCAGCAAAACCGGGACTAGCGGGATCGCGAACACCGGGGAGCTGTTTTTT.

J is TRBJ1-1 and V is TRBV28; a weak D match, TRBD1 (5 bases). The V gene's germline CDR1 is MDHEN and CDR2 SYDVKM. This CDR3 contains 15 residues. Trimming cost V 7 bases and J 7 bases, with 22 bases left between them. CDR3 loop: CASKLKRRGGIEAFF. In nucleotides, the CDR3 is TGTGCCAGCAAGCTGAAGCGGCGTGGGGGGATTGAAGCTTTCTTT.

The chain is built from TRBV6-5 and TRBJ2-1; tentative D call: TRBD1 (5 bases). V was pared by 2 bases and J by 6 bases, with 8 bases between. Germline V lookup: CDR1 MNHEY, CDR2 SVGAGI. The CDR3 extends over 13 amino acids. The CDR3 spells CASSYLDSNEQFF. In nucleotides, the CDR3 is TGTGCCAGCAGTTACCTTGACAGCAATGAGCAGTTCTTC.

The chain employs TRBV11-2 and TRBJ1-4; D unresolved. The CDR3 is 14 residues long. Germline V gene sequence: CDR1 SGHAT, CDR2 FQNNGV. V was trimmed by 9 bases and J by 1 base, leaving 12 bases between them. The CDR3 sequence is CARPCEQTNEKLFF. The CDR3 DNA reads as TGTGCCAGGCCCTGTGAGCAAACTAATGAAAAACTGTTTTTT.

The chain combines TRBV29-1 with TRBJ1-2, with D maybe TRBD1 (6 bases). The CDR3 loop spans 13 amino acids. CDR1 and CDR2 (germline): SQVTM, ANQGSEA. V lost 5 bases and J 2 bases, leaving 12 bases between the germline ends. DNA for the CDR3: TGCAGCGTTTACAATGGACAGAACTATGGCTACACCTTC. Its translation: CSVYNGQNYGYTF.

This clone was seen a single time. The rearrangement joins TRBV6-5 to TRBJ2-5, with D possibly matching TRBD2 (5 bases). This CDR3 has 15 residues. V shed 6 bases and J shed 1 base, with 15 bases lying between them. CDR1 and CDR2 (germline): MNHEY, SVGAGI. The CDR3, as DNA: TGTGCCAGCAGAGTACGAGGACTGCCCCAAGAGACCCAGTACTTC. Translated, it gives CASRVRGLPQETQYF.

The chain couples TRBV5-5 to TRBJ1-5, with TRBD1 matching 7 bases. V lost 0 bases and J lost 6; bases outside the gene matches: 3. The CDR3 length is 14 residues. The germline gives CDR1 SGHKS, CDR2 YYEKEE (reference sequence). The CDR3 sequence: CASSLDTGVQPQHF. The CDR3 nucleotides are TGTGCCAGCAGCTTGGACACAGGGGTTCAGCCCCAGCATTTT.

The CDR3 reads CASQTVGEKLFF. The DNA of the CDR3 is TGTGCCAGCCAGACAGTTGGTGAAAAACTGTTTTTT. The chain is built from TRBV9 and TRBJ1-4; the D gene is possibly TRBD1 (5 bases). The V end lost 7 bases, the J end lost 7 bases, and 11 bases lay between the germline ends. The CDR3 is 12 residues long. CDR1 SGDLS and CDR2 YYNGEE come from the germline V gene.

The chain joins TRBV19 to TRBJ1-1, with 7 nucleotides matching TRBD1. Germline V gives CDR1 LNHDA, CDR2 SQIVND (reference sequence). The CDR3 has 14 residues. Trimming at V came to 5 bases and at J to 5 bases, leaving 8 bases not matched to a gene. The CDR3 sequence is CASSVTGVSTEAFF. The CDR3 DNA follows: TGTGCCAGTAGTGTCACAGGGGTTTCGACTGAAGCTTTCTTT.

This clone was seen only once. The V gene is TRBV6-5, the J gene TRBJ1-3; 7 positions match TRBD1. With 6 bases clipped from V and 4 bases from J, the junction kept 9 bases outside the gene matches. Per germline, CDR1 MNHEY and CDR2 SVGAGI. This CDR3 has 15 amino acids. The CDR3 coding sequence is TGTGCCAGCAGACTCGACAGGGATCCCGGAAACACCATATATTTT. It yields the protein CASRLDRDPGNTIYF.

The CDR3 sequence: CASSLGGNYGYTF. The CDR3 coding sequence is TGTGCCAGCAGCTTGGGCGGGAACTATGGCTACACCTTC. The chain has TRBV5-6 and TRBJ1-2; D gene unclear. Trimming pared 0 bases from V and 2 bases from J, leaving 5 bases between. The germline gives CDR1 SGHDT, CDR2 YYEEEE. The CDR3 totals 13 residues.

This chain connects TRBV2 to TRBJ2-1; D perhaps matches TRBD2 (6 bases). Trimming cost V 5 bases and J 2 bases, with 7 bases left between them. The CDR3 runs 13 residues. Germline V lookup: CDR1 SNHLY, CDR2 FYNNEI. This CDR3 reads CASSRTTYNEQFF. Here the CDR3 DNA reads TGTGCCAGCAGTCGGACTACCTACAATGAGCAGTTCTTC.

The chain links TRBV9 to TRBJ2-7, with TRBD2 identical over 9 bases. After removal of 4 bases from V and 9 bases from J, the junction contained 11 bases not matched to a gene. Germline lookup yields CDR1 SGDLS and CDR2 YYNGEE. The CDR3 sequence is 14 residues long. The CDR3 nucleotides read TGTGCCAGCAGCCCCCGGGGCGGGGGGGCTACGCAGTACTTC. The encoded protein is CASSPRGGGATQYF.

The rearrangement uses TRBV7-9 and TRBJ1-1; D is unresolved. The CDR3 has 15 residues. From germline, CDR1 is SEHNR and CDR2 FQNEAQ (reference sequence). Trimming took 7 bases from V and 1 from J, leaving 16 bases between them. CDR3 coding DNA: TGTGCCAGCATCACGACGAGCGAGGAGAACACTGAAGCTTTCTTT. Its translation: CASITTSEENTEAFF.

This clone was seen a few times. The gene calls are TRBV5-1 and TRBJ2-7, with 7 bases aligning to TRBD1. The CDR3 contains 16 residues. Germline assignment: CDR1 SGHRS and CDR2 YFSETQ. V lost 5 bases, J lost 2 bases, and 13 bases stayed unmatched. The CDR3 loop is CASSSSPGTVAYEQYF. The DNA for the CDR3 is TGCGCCAGCAGTTCCAGCCCCGGGACAGTCGCCTACGAGCAGTACTTC.

The rearrangement joins TRBV4-2 to TRBJ2-3, with 8 bases fitting TRBD2. The length of the CDR3 is 16 residues. Germline V gene lookup returns CDR1 LGHNA and CDR2 YNFKEQ. With V trimmed by 2 bases and J by 2 bases, 6 bases remained unmatched. The CDR3 region has the DNA TGTGCCAGCAGCCAAATAGGGCGGGGGGACACAGATACGCAGTATTTT. Its protein product is CASSQIGRGDTDTQYF.

V gene TRBV9 combines with J gene TRBJ1-5; D is uncertain. V was clipped by 0 bases and J by 8 bases, with 9 bases between them. From germline, CDR1 is SGDLS and CDR2 YYNGEE. The CDR3 covers 13 residues. Here the CDR3 DNA reads TGTGCCAGCAGCGTAGACGACGGGAAGCCCCAGCATTTT. Protein: CASSVDDGKPQHF.

V gene TRBV6-1 combines with J gene TRBJ1-5, with 9 bases matching TRBD1. V shed 2 bases and J 6 bases; nucleotides not matched to a gene: 5. Germline V gene sequence: CDR1 MNHNS, CDR2 SASEGT. There are 15 residues in the CDR3. This CDR3 is CASSENRGRIQPQHF. CDR3 bases: TGTGCCAGCAGTGAAAACAGGGGGCGCATTCAGCCCCAGCATTTT.

This chain connects TRBV6-5 to TRBJ2-7; D perhaps matches TRBD1 (6 bases). CDR1 is MNHEY, CDR2 SVGAGI, per germline. The V gene lost 11 bases and the J gene lost 1 base, with 18 bases spanning the gap. CDR3 size: 14 residues. The CDR3 nucleotides read TGTGCCTCCCACCAGGACAGTACTTCCTACGAGCAGTACTTC. Its protein is CASHQDSTSYEQYF.

The chain employs TRBV19 and TRBJ1-1; tentatively, D is TRBD1 (5 bases). The CDR3 has 16 residues. V lost 1 base, J lost 5 bases, and 17 bases lay in between. Per germline, CDR1 LNHDA and CDR2 SQIVND (reference sequence). CDR3 residues: CASSIGGLGGRTEAFF. The CDR3 DNA reads as TGTGCCAGTAGTATAGGCGGACTCGGGGGGAGGACTGAAGCTTTCTTT.

CDR3 coding DNA: TGTGCCAGCAGTTATGGGACAGGGGCGCCTTTGAGCTACACCTTC. Translation: CASSYGTGAPLSYTF. The chain couples TRBV6-5 to TRBJ1-2, with 10 positions matching TRBD1. Germline CDR1 is MNHEY and CDR2 is SVGAGI. This CDR3 spans 15 amino acids. V was clipped by 3 bases and J by 9 bases; unmatched bases: 10.

The chain employs TRBV5-1 and TRBJ1-1; 8 bases match TRBD1. Germline trimming cut 3 bases from V and 7 bases from J; bases unmatched to any gene: 8. CDR3 length equals 14 residues. Per the germline V gene, CDR1 is SGHRS and CDR2 is YFSETQ. The CDR3 DNA reads as TGCGCCAGCAGCTCCGGGACAGGAGGGGTTGAAGCTTTCTTT. Encoded protein: CASSSGTGGVEAFF.